This T cell receptor beta chain originates from a study of a mutant IDH1 vaccine in newly diagnosed glioma. V lost 8 bases to trimming and J lost 7 bases, with 21 bases between them. This CDR3 comprises 15 residues. CDR1 MNHEY and CDR2 SVGAGI come from the germline V gene. Sequenced by immunoSEQ multiplex PCR; TCRdb stores in-frame clones only, minus some. The sample records roughly 86,000 clones, nearly 90% being singletons. Regarding this clone: Antigen specificity is unknown.

Indicated time point: week 47, end of study. Every vaccine dose comprised 300 ug of mutant IDH1 20-mer peptide plus topical imiquimod. The source was PBMCs, collected from a glioma patient whose treatment included an IDH1 peptide vaccine. The V and J genes are TRBV6-5 and TRBJ2-1, with D tentatively TRBD2 (6 bases). This receptor was identified in a woman aged 50 to 65 with glioma. CDR3 nucleotide sequence: TGTGCCAGCTGGGCGGGCTCCTCGGGGAGGAATGAGCAGTTCTTC. This sequence encodes CASWAGSSGRNEQFF.